Below, one T cell receptor beta chain is given with its context. Sequence at one end of the junction differs from germline and may be a read error. From germline, CDR1 is MDHEN and CDR2 SYDVKM. The CDR3 loop spans 18 amino acids. The sample originates from a study of blood T cells in healthy people across ages. Per individual sample, total RNA of at least 5 micrograms was extracted. The use of a sample-barcoded 5' primer and a J-beta primer mix characterized a second PCR of 7 to 11 cycles. TCRdb itself ran the 5' RACE reads through MiXCR, one entry per CDR3 protein. The sample records hundreds of thousands of distinct CDR3 sequences, about 43% being singletons.

The chain combines TRBV28 with TRBJ2-6; 11 positions match TRBD2. The source is an elderly man in good health. The sample taken for sequencing was blood. The DNA of the CDR3 is TGTGCCAGCAGTAACCTACTAGCGGGAGTCTCTGGGGCCAACATCCTGACTTTC. Amino acid sequence: CASSNLLAGVSGANILTF.